One and the same sample provided the 23 T cell receptor beta chains below, sequenced in a study of blood T cell repertoires in COVID-19. The repertoire was sequenced with immunoSEQ multiplex PCR; TCRdb's copy has only in-frame clones and lacks some. The table records about 370,000 clones, 90% to 95% of them present only once. The sample consisted of PBMCs or T cells enriched from blood (not recorded which). The receptors originated from a woman aged 40 to 50 who had been exposed to COVID-19.

The chain has TRBV9 and TRBJ2-7, with D uncertain. The ends were cut back, 2 bases at V and 5 bases at J, with 8 bases in the middle. CDR1 is SGDLS, CDR2 YYNGEE, per germline. This CDR3 region has 12 residues. The DNA of the CDR3 is TGTGCCAGCAGCGTTAGCCTCGACGAGCAGTACTTC. The encoded protein is CASSVSLDEQYF. Together with reference TRBV9 and TRBJ2-7, the CDR3 gives the full variable domain: DSGVTQTPKHLITATGQRVTLRCSPRSGDLSVYWYQQSLDQGLQFLIQYYNGEERAKGNILERFSAQQFPDLHSELNLSSLELGDSALYFCASSVSLDEQYFGPGTRLTVT.

The chain combines TRBV7-2 with TRBJ2-1; 7 nucleotides match TRBD2. The CDR3 has 15 amino acids. The junction had 8 bases not matched to a gene; V was cut back by 4 bases and J by 5 bases. Germline V gene lookup returns CDR1 SGHTA and CDR2 FQGNSA. In DNA form, the CDR3 reads TGTGCCAGCAGCTCCAGCGGGAAAAAAAACAATGAGCAGTTCTTC. This sequence encodes CASSSSGKKNNEQFF.

This clone was detected a few times. This chain joins TRBV20-1 and TRBJ2-1; D may be TRBD1 (5 bases). Germline CDR1 DFQATT, CDR2 SNEGSKA (reference sequence). V shed 4 bases and J shed 8 bases, with 9 bases lying between them. This CDR3 spans 11 amino acids. CDR3 nucleotide sequence: TGCAGTGCTACGAAAGGGGATGAGCAGTTCTTC. The encoded protein is CSATKGDEQFF.

Only a few counts were recorded for this clone. This sequence joins TRBV27 and TRBJ2-2; D remains ambiguous. CDR1 and CDR2 (germline): MNHEY, SMNVEV (reference sequence). The CDR3 runs to 14 residues. The V gene lost 4 bases and the J gene lost 6 bases, with 12 bases spanning the gap. CDR3: CASSSTVPAGELFF. CDR3 in DNA: TGTGCCAGCAGTTCCACGGTCCCCGCCGGGGAGCTGTTTTTT.

The J gene is TRBJ1-2, the V gene TRBV12-5; a possible D gene is TRBD1 (5 bases). The CDR3 consists of 15 residues. V lost 3 bases, J lost 2 bases, and 13 bases lay in between. CDR1 and CDR2 (germline): LGHNT, FRNRAP. The CDR3, as DNA: TGTGCTAGTGGTTTATCTTTTGGGGGGAACTATGGCTACACCTTC. It is translated as CASGLSFGGNYGYTF.

This chain connects TRBV5-1 to TRBJ1-2; 9 bases map to TRBD1. Germline V lookup: CDR1 SGHRS, CDR2 YFSETQ. The CDR3 contains 14 residues. V was clipped by 4 bases and J by 8 bases; unmatched bases: 9. CDR3 bases: TGCGCCAGCAGCATTGGGACAGGGATGGAGGGCTACACCTTC. Protein sequence: CASSIGTGMEGYTF. The whole variable domain, remainder taken from reference TRBV5-1 and TRBJ1-2, is KAGVTQTPRYLIKTRGQQVTLSCSPISGHRSVSWYQQTPGQGLQFLFEYFSETQRNKGNFPGRFSGRQFSNSRSEMNVSTLELGDSALYLCASSIGTGMEGYTFGSGTRLTVV.

V and J are TRBV6-6 and TRBJ2-1; tentatively, D is TRBD2 (6 bases). Germline assignment: CDR1 MNHNY and CDR2 SVGAGI (reference sequence). The CDR3 has 15 residues. Trimming took off 2 bases at V and 15 bases at J, with 23 bases between the two ends. The CDR3 DNA is TGTGCCAGCAGTTACCTCCAAGGAGGGGCGGATGGGCGGTTCTTC. Its translation: CASSYLQGGADGRFF.

The chain joins TRBV24-1 to TRBJ2-2; 7 bases agree with TRBD2. The V and J ends lost 4 bases and 4 bases, in that order; junction bases with no gene match: 14. The germline CDR1 and CDR2 sequences are KGHDR and SFDVKD. The length of the CDR3 is 18 residues. The CDR3 nucleotides read TGTGCCACCAGTGACCAACCCGGGGCGGGAGTTGGCACCGGGGAGCTGTTTTTT. It specifies CATSDQPGAGVGTGELFF.

This clone has just a few counts. The chain links TRBV15 to TRBJ1-6; D gene ambiguous. The germline V and J ends were trimmed by 5 bases and 5 bases, with 10 bases remaining between them. This CDR3 comprises 14 residues. CDR1 and CDR2 (germline): LNHNV, YYDKDF (reference sequence). The CDR3 nucleotides read TGTGCCACCAGCCGATCTCAGAATAATTCACCCCTCCACTTT. Translated, it gives CATSRSQNNSPLHF. Complete variable domain (other parts from reference TRBV15 and TRBJ1-6): DAMVIQNPRYQVTQFGKPVTLSCSQTLNHNVMYWYQQKSSQAPKLLFHYYDKDFNNEADTPDNFQSRRPNTSFCFLDIRSPGLGDTAMYLCATSRSQNNSPLHFGNGTRLTVT.

The chain joins TRBV4-3 to TRBJ1-2, with TRBD1 identical over 7 bases. Germline V lookup: CDR1 LGHNA, CDR2 YSLEER. This CDR3 has 13 amino acids. Losses at the gene ends were 4 bases for V and 3 bases for J; bases not matched to a gene: 2. The CDR3 reads CASSPDRDYGYTF. The CDR3 coding sequence is TGCGCCAGCAGCCCCGACAGGGACTATGGCTACACCTTC.

The CDR3 sequence is CASSLRRGGSKNIQYF. In DNA form, the CDR3 reads TGTGCCAGCAGTTTGCGGCGGGGGGGCTCCAAAAACATTCAGTACTTC. The chain combines TRBV27 with TRBJ2-4; 9 bases align to TRBD2. The CDR3 sequence is 16 residues long. Unmatched junction bases numbered 5, after V lost 3 bases and J lost 2 bases. Germline CDR1 and CDR2: MNHEY and SMNVEV (reference sequence).

The CDR3: CASRGGAQETQYF. The CDR3 DNA sequence: TGTGCCAGCAGGGGCGGGGCACAAGAGACCCAGTACTTC. The rearrangement joins TRBV5-4 to TRBJ2-5, with a possible D match to TRBD2 (6 bases). Germline lookup yields CDR1 SGHNT and CDR2 YYREEE (reference sequence). This CDR3 is built from 13 residues. Trimming shortened V by 5 bases and J by 2 bases, and 10 bases separated the two germline ends.

The chain carries TRBV30 and TRBJ1-1; D ambiguous. The V gene lost 4 bases and the J gene lost 6 bases, with 9 bases spanning the gap. This CDR3 is built from 11 residues. CDR1 and CDR2 (germline): GTSNPN, SVGIG (reference sequence). The CDR3 region has the DNA TGTGCCTGGAATCGGGAGTCTGAAGCTTTCTTT. Its translation: CAWNRESEAFF. Combining the CDR3 with reference TRBV30 and TRBJ1-1 gives the whole variable domain SQTIHQWPATLVQPVGSPLSLECTVEGTSNPNLYWYRQAAGRGLQLLFYSVGIGQISSEVPQNLSASRPQDRQFILSSKKLLLSDSGFYLCAWNRESEAFFGQGTRLTVV.

A single count supports this clone. V is TRBV10-2 and J is TRBJ2-1; 8 nucleotides align to TRBD2. The CDR3 consists of 15 residues. Losses at the gene ends were 5 bases for V and 7 bases for J; bases not matched to a gene: 10. In germline, CDR1 is WSHSY, CDR2 SAAADI. The CDR3 DNA follows: TGCGCCAGCAGTCGGAGCGGGAGCTCCGGGAATGAGCAGTTCTTC. Its protein product is CASSRSGSSGNEQFF.

V is TRBV15 and J is TRBJ1-4, with TRBD1 matching 7 bases. The CDR3 is made up of 15 amino acids. In germline, CDR1 is LNHNV, CDR2 YYDKDF (reference sequence). Trimming took 3 bases from V and 5 from J; bases not matched to a gene: 6. The CDR3 protein is CATSRVGGANEKLFF. The CDR3 coding sequence is TGTGCCACCAGCAGGGTAGGGGGCGCGAATGAAAAACTGTTTTTT.

The V call is TRBV7-9, the J call TRBJ1-6; maybe TRBD1 (6 bases). CDR1 is SEHNR and CDR2 is FQNEAQ in the germline V gene (reference sequence). V lost 5 bases, J lost 7 bases, and 15 bases lay in between. The CDR3 is 15 amino acids. CDR3 loop: CASSPKGGENSPLHF. The CDR3 DNA reads as TGTGCCAGCAGCCCAAAAGGGGGGGAAAATTCACCCCTCCACTTT.

The chain has TRBV7-3 and TRBJ1-1; D not certain. The germline gives CDR1 SGHTA, CDR2 FQGTGA. There are 13 residues in the CDR3. Between the trimmed V and J ends, which lost 1 base and 9 bases, there was a span of 12 bases. For the CDR3, the DNA is TGTGCCAGCAGCTTAAATTTGGGCAAGAAAGCTTTCTTT. Its protein is CASSLNLGKKAFF.

This chain uses TRBV4-3 with TRBJ2-7; 14 nucleotides match TRBD2. Germline V gene data show CDR1 as LGHNA and CDR2 as YSLEER. CDR3 length equals 16 residues. Trimming at V came to 6 bases and at J to 5 bases, leaving 9 bases not matched to a gene. CDR3 residues: CASSFAGTSGSDEQYF. For the CDR3, the DNA is TGCGCCAGCAGTTTCGCCGGGACTAGCGGGAGTGACGAGCAGTACTTC.

This clone has a single count. The genes are TRBV7-9 and TRBJ2-1; D is possibly TRBD1 (5 bases). This CDR3 comprises 13 residues. With 5 bases removed from V and 10 bases from J, the gap between germline ends came to 15 bases. Germline V gene lookup returns CDR1 SEHNR and CDR2 FQNEAQ (reference sequence). CDR3: CASSPPQGNEQFF. CDR3 coding DNA: TGTGCCAGCAGCCCACCTCAGGGTAACGAGCAGTTCTTC. The variable domain in full, completed from reference TRBV7-9 and TRBJ2-1, reads DTGVSQNPRHKITKRGQNVTFRCDPISEHNRLYWYRQTLGQGPEFLTYFQNEAQLEKSRLLSDRFSAERPKGSFSTLEIQRTEQGDSAMYLCASSPPQGNEQFFGPGTRLTVL.

This chain uses TRBV6-1 with TRBJ1-2; D is unresolved. Deletions cut 1 base from V and 8 bases from J, with 5 bases between. Per the germline V gene, CDR1 is MNHNS and CDR2 is SASEGT. The CDR3 totals 11 residues. Here the CDR3 DNA reads TGTGCCAGCAGTGAAGTTTTAGGCTACACCTTC. Translating it yields CASSEVLGYTF.

The J gene is TRBJ2-1, the V gene TRBV21-1; TRBD2, the table's D call, was not compared with the DNA. TRBV21-1 is described as a pseudogene. CDR3 length equals 20 residues. DNA of the CDR3: TGTGCCAGCAGCAAAGCAACGGGACTAGCGGGAGGGAGCTCCTACAATGAGCAGTTCTTC. Residues: CASSKATGLAGGSSYNEQFF.

The genes are TRBV24-1 and TRBJ1-1; 8 bases line up with TRBD1. Germline CDR1 KGHDR, CDR2 SFDVKD. The CDR3 spans 15 residues. Trimming cost V 10 bases and J 5 bases; bases outside gene matches: 14. CDR3 nucleotide sequence: TGTGCCACTCCTCCCGCGGGAACAGGGGGGACTGAAGCTTTCTTT. Protein product: CATPPAGTGGTEAFF.

The chain couples TRBV19 to TRBJ1-1, with D possibly matching TRBD1 (6 bases). This CDR3 comprises 14 residues. The V end lost 7 bases, the J end lost 1 base, and 13 bases lay between the germline ends. Germline V lookup: CDR1 LNHDA, CDR2 SQIVND (reference sequence). CDR3 DNA: TGTGCCAGTATCATGGGGGGGCCGAACACTGAAGCTTTCTTT. It yields the protein CASIMGGPNTEAFF.